The 22 T cell receptor beta chains listed next were all sequenced from one sample in a study of cytomegalovirus exposure and HLA in healthy donors. Primers: 60 Vbeta forward and 13 Jbeta reverse. Only in-frame clones appear in the TCRdb table, and some are missing; sequencing was by immunoSEQ multiplex PCR. The data contain 150,000 to 200,000 clones, about three quarters of them singletons. Material for sequencing was PBMCs. Receptor source: a man aged 35 to 55 in good health and CMV-seronegative.

This rearrangement joins TRBV7-2 to TRBJ2-3; 12 bases fit TRBD2. Trimming at V came to 3 bases and at J to 15 bases, leaving 4 bases not matched to a gene. This CDR3 comprises 12 residues. The germline gives CDR1 SGHTA, CDR2 FQGNSA. The CDR3 loop is CASSLLAGGQYF. Here the CDR3 DNA reads TGTGCCAGCAGCTTGCTAGCGGGGGGGCAATATTTT. Based on the CDR3 plus reference TRBV7-2 and TRBJ2-3, the full variable domain is GAGVSQSPSNKVTEKGKDVELRCDPISGHTALYWYRQSLGQGLEFLIYFQGNSAPDKSGLPSDRFSAERTGGSVSTLTIQRTQQEDSAVYLCASSLLAGGQYFGPGTRLTVL.

This clone has a single count. The V gene is TRBV19, the J gene TRBJ1-1; no clear D gene. The V and J ends lost 11 bases and 11 bases respectively, with 15 bases between them. There are 10 residues in the CDR3. Germline values: CDR1 LNHDA, CDR2 SQIVND (reference sequence). The CDR3 is CAGNQAIAFF. The CDR3 nucleotides are TGTGCCGGTAACCAGGCGATCGCTTTCTTT. The whole variable domain, remainder taken from reference TRBV19 and TRBJ1-1, is DGGITQSPKYLFRKEGQNVTLSCEQNLNHDAMYWYRQDPGQGLRLIYYSQIVNDFQKGDIAEGYSVSREKKESFPLTVTSAQKNPTAFYLCAGNQAIAFFGQGTRLTVV.

The chain joins TRBV15 to TRBJ2-3, with D tentatively TRBD1 (6 bases). The germline V gene encodes CDR1 LNHNV and CDR2 YYDKDF (reference sequence). The V end was cut by 5 bases, the J end by 0 bases, with 12 bases between. The CDR3 covers 15 residues. The CDR3 protein is CATSLQGRSTDTQYF. For the CDR3, the DNA is TGTGCCACCAGCTTACAGGGTAGGAGCACAGATACGCAGTATTTT.

Of note for this clone: The sample carries other DNA sequences with the same CDR3. The chain is built from TRBV6-4 and TRBJ1-1, with 7 bases lining up with TRBD1. V trimming: 0 bases; J trimming: 8 bases; junction bases outside the gene matches: 6. The germline V gene has CDR1 MRHNA and CDR2 SNTAGT. CDR3 length: 14 amino acids. The CDR3: CASSDSSRGTEAFF. The CDR3 region has the DNA TGTGCCAGCAGTGACTCGAGCAGGGGGACGGAAGCTTTCTTT.

The V gene is TRBV5-1, the J gene TRBJ1-2; TRBD1 matches at 7 bases. CDR1 and CDR2 from the germline V gene are SGHRS and YFSETQ. The junction had 15 bases not matched to a gene; V was cut back by 8 bases and J by 5 bases. The CDR3 contains 15 residues. CDR3 DNA: TGCGCCAGGGGACATCCAGGACAGGAGCTATATGGCTACACCTTC. Translated, it gives CARGHPGQELYGYTF.

This chain joins TRBV6-1 and TRBJ1-1; D is unclear. The V and J ends lost 0 bases and 0 bases respectively, with 8 bases between them. Germline CDR1 is MNHNS and CDR2 is SASEGT. The CDR3 covers 15 residues. The CDR3 spells CASSEAGRMNTEAFF. DNA for the CDR3: TGTGCCAGCAGTGAAGCTGGCAGGATGAACACTGAAGCTTTCTTT.

The genes are TRBV19 and TRBJ2-1; possibly TRBD1 for D (6 bases). Trimming pared 3 bases from V and 4 bases from J, leaving 10 bases between. CDR1 is LNHDA, CDR2 SQIVND, per germline (reference sequence). This CDR3 has 14 amino acids. This CDR3 is CASSILDRYNEQFF. The CDR3 region has the DNA TGTGCCAGTAGTATCCTCGACAGGTACAATGAGCAGTTCTTC.

V usage is TRBV29-1 and J usage is TRBJ2-3, with 8 bases lining up with TRBD2. The germline V gene has CDR1 SQVTM and CDR2 ANQGSEA. The CDR3 is 14 residues long. V was pared by 4 bases and J by 0 bases, with 3 bases of the junction left unmatched. CDR3 loop: CSVVGGGSTDTQYF. The CDR3 coding sequence is TGCAGCGTTGTCGGGGGGGGGAGCACAGATACGCAGTATTTT.

This chain connects TRBV7-9 to TRBJ2-1; D uncertain. Germline assignment: CDR1 SEHNR and CDR2 FQNEAQ (reference sequence). CDR3 length: 16 amino acids. Trimming took off 1 base at V and 1 base at J, with 11 bases between the two ends. The CDR3 is CASSLGSTRSYNEQFF. The CDR3 DNA sequence: TGTGCCAGCAGCTTAGGAAGCACGAGGTCCTACAATGAGCAGTTCTTC. The full variable domain, completed using reference TRBV7-9 and TRBJ2-1, is DTGVSQNPRHKITKRGQNVTFRCDPISEHNRLYWYRQTLGQGPEFLTYFQNEAQLEKSRLLSDRFSAERPKGSFSTLEIQRTEQGDSAMYLCASSLGSTRSYNEQFFGPGTRLTVL.

This clone was counted between two and nine times. The chain recombines TRBV6-1 with TRBJ2-3; D is perhaps TRBD2 (5 bases). The CDR3 runs 15 residues. The V end lost 5 bases, the J end lost 0 bases, and 12 bases lay between the germline ends. Per germline, CDR1 MNHNS and CDR2 SASEGT. CDR3 loop: CASSRRRDSTDTQYF. In DNA form, the CDR3 reads TGTGCCAGCAGTAGACGACGGGATAGCACAGATACGCAGTATTTT.

The chain joins TRBV27 to TRBJ1-2; 8 nucleotides line up with TRBD1. Trimming removed 5 bases from V and 4 bases from J; junction bases left unmatched: 6. CDR1 MNHEY and CDR2 SMNVEV come from the germline V gene (reference sequence). This CDR3 spans 14 amino acids. Written as DNA, the CDR3 is TGTGCCAGCAGTCCTCATGACAGGGGCTATGGCTACACCTTC. As protein: CASSPHDRGYGYTF.

The chain joins TRBV5-1 to TRBJ2-7; TRBD1 might be the D (6 bases). This CDR3 region has 15 residues. From germline, CDR1 is SGHRS and CDR2 YFSETQ. Between the trimmed V and J ends, which lost 0 bases and 0 bases, there was a span of 10 bases. CDR3 loop: CASSLDGRGSYEQYF. The CDR3 nucleotides read TGCGCCAGCAGCTTGGACGGCAGGGGCTCCTACGAGCAGTACTTC.

The CDR3 reads CASTPGGIPEQYF. For the CDR3, the DNA is TGTGCCAGCACCCCTGGAGGCATTCCCGAGCAGTACTTC. The chain has TRBV2 and TRBJ2-5, with a possible D match to TRBD2 (5 bases). The end of the DNA aligns better with TRBJ2-7, so the J call may be wrong. This CDR3 comprises 13 residues. The germline V gene has CDR1 SNHLY and CDR2 FYNNEI.

This clone was recorded a few times. The chain links TRBV18 to TRBJ1-1; TRBD1 might be the D (5 bases). V lost 5 bases and J 5 bases, leaving 15 bases between the germline ends. Germline V gives CDR1 KGHSH, CDR2 LQKENI. CDR3 length: 14 residues. The CDR3 DNA reads TGTGCCAGCTCATCTCAGGGATATGAGACTGAAGCTTTCTTT. Its protein is CASSSQGYETEAFF.

The J gene is TRBJ1-2, the V gene TRBV5-4, with D unclear. Germline V gives CDR1 SGHNT, CDR2 YYREEE (reference sequence). The CDR3 has 15 amino acids. Trimming cost V 4 bases and J 4 bases, with 17 bases left between them. The CDR3 protein is CASSPRTLSGYGYTF. The DNA for the CDR3 is TGTGCCAGCAGCCCGCGAACGCTGAGTGGCTATGGCTACACCTTC.

This clone was counted once. CDR3 coding DNA: TGTGCCAGCAGTCCGCGGGAGTCCTATAATTCACCCCTCCACTTT. This sequence encodes CASSPRESYNSPLHF. The chain recombines TRBV7-2 with TRBJ1-6; D not resolved. The CDR3 runs 15 residues. From germline, CDR1 is SGHTA and CDR2 FQGNSA. Trimming shortened V by 6 bases and J by 1 base, and 10 bases separated the two germline ends. Full variable domain (remainder filled in from reference TRBV7-2 and TRBJ1-6): GAGVSQSPSNKVTEKGKDVELRCDPISGHTALYWYRQSLGQGLEFLIYFQGNSAPDKSGLPSDRFSAERTGGSVSTLTIQRTQQEDSAVYLCASSPRESYNSPLHFGNGTRLTVT.

This sequence joins TRBV18 and TRBJ2-7, with 15 bases fitting TRBD2. Germline-derived CDR1 and CDR2 are KGHSH and LQKENI. This CDR3 is 17 amino acids long. The trim removed 0 bases at V and 3 bases at J, leaving 3 bases unmatched. In nucleotides, the CDR3 is TGTGCCAGCTCACCACCGGGACTAGCGGGGGGAAACTACGAGCAGTACTTC. Its protein is CASSPPGLAGGNYEQYF.

This clone was recorded a few times. The chain links TRBV5-3 to TRBJ1-5; 8 bases fit TRBD1. TRBV5-3 is identified as an open reading frame with a role that is uncertain. The V gene end was trimmed by 5 bases and the J gene end by 4 bases; junction bases not matched to a gene: 8. This CDR3 is 15 amino acids long. The DNA for the CDR3 is TGTGCCAGAAGATCCAGGGGGCGTAGGAATCAGCCCCAGCATTTT. Its protein is CARRSRGRRNQPQHF.

This clone was detected only once. The chain uses TRBV30 and TRBJ2-7; a weak D match, TRBD1 (5 bases). V was clipped by 3 bases and J by 0 bases, with 18 bases between them. The length of the CDR3 is 16 residues. Looked up from germline, CDR1 is GTSNPN and CDR2 is SVGIG (reference sequence). CDR3 sequence: CAWSGPGTGVSYEQYF. CDR3 in DNA: TGTGCCTGGAGCGGACCCGGAACAGGTGTCTCCTACGAGCAGTACTTC. Variable domain in full (rest from reference TRBV30 and TRBJ2-7): SQTIHQWPATLVQPVGSPLSLECTVEGTSNPNLYWYRQAAGRGLQLLFYSVGIGQISSEVPQNLSASRPQDRQFILSSKKLLLSDSGFYLCAWSGPGTGVSYEQYFGPGTRLTVT.

The chain links TRBV5-1 to TRBJ1-1; 11 nucleotides line up with TRBD1. The CDR3 is 16 amino acids. V lost 5 bases to trimming and J lost 4 bases; unmatched junction nucleotides: 10. Germline loops: CDR1 SGHRS, CDR2 YFSETQ. CDR3 nucleotides: TGCGCCAGCAGTCTAACGGGACAGGGGGGTCTCACTGAAGCTTTCTTT. It yields the protein CASSLTGQGGLTEAFF. Full variable domain (missing parts from reference TRBV5-1 and TRBJ1-1): KAGVTQTPRYLIKTRGQQVTLSCSPISGHRSVSWYQQTPGQGLQFLFEYFSETQRNKGNFPGRFSGRQFSNSRSEMNVSTLELGDSALYLCASSLTGQGGLTEAFFGQGTRLTVV.

This clone has more than one count but fewer than ten. This CDR3 reads CASSPLIGTGEGTEAFF. The DNA of the CDR3 is TGTGCCAGCTCACCCCTTATCGGGACAGGGGAAGGTACTGAAGCTTTCTTT. V is TRBV18 and J is TRBJ1-1, with 10 bases lining up with TRBD1. CDR1 and CDR2 (germline): KGHSH, LQKENI. Unmatched junction bases numbered 12, after V lost 3 bases and J lost 5 bases. CDR3 length: 17 residues.

The rearrangement uses TRBV19 and TRBJ2-5, with TRBD1 identical over 11 bases. Germline V gene data show CDR1 as LNHDA and CDR2 as SQIVND (reference sequence). V shed 5 bases and J 1 base; nucleotides not matched to a gene: 6. CDR3 length: 16 amino acids. This chain's CDR3 is CASSLGTGGFQETQYF. The CDR3 nucleotides read TGTGCCAGTAGTCTAGGGACAGGGGGTTTCCAAGAGACCCAGTACTTC.